The clone carrying this T cell receptor beta chain occurred many times. As yet, its antigen is unknown. These data originate in a study of blood T cells in healthy people across ages. V was cut by 6 bases and J by 7 bases, with 10 bases left in between. The length of the CDR3 is 13 residues. The germline V gene encodes CDR1 SGHTA and CDR2 FQGNSA. Findings and limits, study-wide: TCR beta diversity correlated strongly with naive T cell percentage.

The authors ran a second PCR of about 6 to 12 cycles using a sample-barcoded 5' primer and a J-beta primer mix. With 12 random nucleotides, a template-switch adaptor tagged each individual cDNA molecule. Sequencing of every sample gave 2.5 million or more CDR3-containing paired-end reads. TCRdb itself ran the 5' RACE reads through MiXCR, one entry per CDR3 protein. The sample records some 1.8 million distinct CDR3 sequences, about two fifths being singletons. Isolation recovered at least 6 million PBMCs from every sample. This chain joins TRBV7-2 and TRBJ1-6; D remains ambiguous. The clonotype comes from a human donor in good health. Sequencing was performed on blood. CDR3 sequence reads: CASSSNRNSPLHF. The CDR3 DNA is TGTGCCAGCAGTTCAAACAGAAATTCACCCCTCCACTTT.